Listed below are T cell receptor beta chains from one sample, sequenced in a study of post-analysis software for immune sequencing data. Each CDR3 protein is one row after TCRdb ran MiXCR on the PCR reads. This table holds hundreds of thousands of distinct CDR3 sequences, roughly 45% found once. Specimen: blood. These receptors came from a girl aged 5-17 years with multiple sclerosis. CDR3s include the opening cysteine and the closing phenylalanine or tryptophan. Rows may omit the clone size; those that give it use once, few, many or a size class.

clone size: NA
J gene: TRBJ2-7
V gene: TRBV5-1
CDR3 protein: CASSEPGTSGILSSYEQYF

clone size: NA
J gene: TRBJ2-7
V gene: TRBV20-1
CDR3 protein: CSARDRGLAGISYEQYF

clone size: NA
J gene: TRBJ2-7
V gene: TRBV9
CDR3 protein: CASSVGPDGYEQYF

clone size: NA
J gene: TRBJ2-1
V gene: TRBV5-5
CDR3 protein: CASSLQGMREQFF

clone size: once
J gene: TRBJ2-5
V gene: TRBV12-3/TRBV12-4
CDR3 protein: CASSFSGHPQETQYF

clone size: NA
J gene: TRBJ2-1
V gene: TRBV25-1
CDR3 protein: CASSGAGTSGRTSYNEQFF

clone size: NA
J gene: TRBJ2-5
V gene: TRBV2
CDR3 protein: CARRETSSETRYF

clone size: NA
J gene: TRBJ2-1
V gene: TRBV4-1
CDR3 protein: CASSNPLSSYNEQFF

clone size: NA
J gene: TRBJ2-7
V gene: TRBV29-1
CDR3 protein: CSGSDSYEQYF

clone size: few
J gene: TRBJ2-7
V gene: TRBV10-3
CDR3 protein: CAISEGLAGSYEQYF

clone size: NA
J gene: TRBJ2-5
V gene: TRBV15
CDR3 protein: CATSREGREWETQYF

clone size: NA
J gene: TRBJ2-3
V gene: TRBV7-2
CDR3 protein: CASSDSGSTDTQYF

clone size: once
J gene: TRBJ1-2
V gene: TRBV5-1
CDR3 protein: CASSLEQNNYGYTF

clone size: many
J gene: TRBJ2-3
V gene: TRBV4-2
CDR3 protein: CASSQGTQAGVGTDTQYF

clone size: NA
J gene: TRBJ1-2
V gene: TRBV29-1
CDR3 protein: CSVEGEGYGYTF

clone size: NA
J gene: TRBJ1-1
V gene: TRBV29-1
CDR3 protein: CSVWDRGNTEAFF

clone size: NA
J gene: TRBJ2-3
V gene: TRBV12-3/TRBV12-4
CDR3 protein: CASSSHPNTDTQYF

clone size: NA
J gene: TRBJ2-7
V gene: TRBV5-1
CDR3 protein: CASSLEGAQQEKYF

clone size: NA
J gene: TRBJ2-3
V gene: TRBV6-5
CDR3 protein: CASRTTGADTQYF

clone size: NA
J gene: NA
V gene: TRBV28
CDR3 protein: CASSLRGTGGSEKTQYF

clone size: NA
J gene: TRBJ1-1
V gene: TRBV5-1
CDR3 protein: CASSLDAPGDTEAFF

clone size: few
J gene: TRBJ2-5
V gene: TRBV4-2
CDR3 protein: CASSHEIAGASETQYF

clone size: NA
J gene: TRBJ2-5
V gene: TRBV20-1
CDR3 protein: CSASQSSVRETQYF

clone size: NA
J gene: TRBJ1-2
V gene: TRBV5-1
CDR3 protein: CASSFAVGRDLRGYTF

clone size: few
J gene: TRBJ2-7
V gene: TRBV21-1
CDR3 protein: CASSKDFRTGGDEQYF

clone size: few
J gene: NA
V gene: TRBV12-3/TRBV12-4
CDR3 protein: CASRRETSGSYEQYF

clone size: NA
J gene: TRBJ1-2
V gene: TRBV7-9
CDR3 protein: CASSVFGGTGGHGYTF

clone size: NA
J gene: TRBJ1-1
V gene: TRBV7-9
CDR3 protein: CASSLLTNTEAFF

clone size: NA
J gene: TRBJ2-7
V gene: TRBV4-1
CDR3 protein: CASSQGVTGSHEQYF

clone size: NA
J gene: TRBJ1-4
V gene: TRBV15
CDR3 protein: CATSRAPVANEKLFF

clone size: few
J gene: TRBJ2-3
V gene: TRBV10-3
CDR3 protein: CAISESASGASSTDTQYF

clone size: few
J gene: TRBJ1-2
V gene: TRBV4-1
CDR3 protein: CASSQVRVGAGYTF

clone size: NA
J gene: TRBJ2-1
V gene: TRBV29-1
CDR3 protein: CSVGDRENEQFF

clone size: NA
J gene: TRBJ2-7
V gene: TRBV24-1
CDR3 protein: CATSDPKSRDRAYEQYF

clone size: few
J gene: TRBJ2-4
V gene: TRBV2
CDR3 protein: CASATRGAKNIQYF

clone size: once
J gene: TRBJ1-1
V gene: TRBV6-1
CDR3 protein: CASSENRENTEAFF

clone size: few
J gene: TRBJ2-7
V gene: TRBV6-1
CDR3 protein: CASSEKSYEQYF

clone size: NA
J gene: TRBJ2-3
V gene: TRBV7-6
CDR3 protein: CASSLLFRGPTDTQYF

clone size: NA
J gene: TRBJ2-5
V gene: TRBV24-1
CDR3 protein: CATSDEPGLAGKETQYF

clone size: NA
J gene: TRBJ2-7
V gene: TRBV27
CDR3 protein: CASFGRSSYEQYF

clone size: few
J gene: TRBJ1-2
V gene: TRBV7-3
CDR3 protein: CASSLTRGLNYGYTF

clone size: NA
J gene: TRBJ2-5
V gene: TRBV7-6
CDR3 protein: CASSLGIGVGETQYF

clone size: NA
J gene: TRBJ2-4
V gene: TRBV5-1
CDR3 protein: CASSLDRVGAKNIQYF

clone size: NA
J gene: TRBJ2-1
V gene: TRBV20-1
CDR3 protein: CSAASPSGRAANEQFF

clone size: NA
J gene: TRBJ2-5
V gene: TRBV12-3/TRBV12-4
CDR3 protein: CASSLRGGQETQYF

clone size: NA
J gene: TRBJ1-2
V gene: TRBV7-2
CDR3 protein: CASSLEGTGGYYGYTF

clone size: NA
J gene: TRBJ1-2
V gene: TRBV12-3/TRBV12-4
CDR3 protein: CASSLVSNYGYTF

clone size: NA
J gene: TRBJ2-7
V gene: TRBV27
CDR3 protein: CASSLSGLAMNYEQYF

clone size: few
J gene: TRBJ2-3
V gene: TRBV5-6
CDR3 protein: CASSFGMGATQYF

clone size: few
J gene: TRBJ2-3
V gene: TRBV10-3
CDR3 protein: CAIGPSGAATDTQYF

clone size: NA
J gene: TRBJ1-2
V gene: TRBV29-1
CDR3 protein: CSVVNPRGYGYTF

clone size: NA
J gene: TRBJ2-1
V gene: TRBV7-3
CDR3 protein: CASSPPGLAGSEGEGSSYNEQFF

clone size: NA
J gene: TRBJ2-1
V gene: TRBV19
CDR3 protein: CASSRDRMYNEQFF

clone size: NA
J gene: TRBJ2-7
V gene: TRBV12-3/TRBV12-4
CDR3 protein: CASTGRGSYEQYF

clone size: NA
J gene: TRBJ2-1
V gene: TRBV29-1
CDR3 protein: CSVSTRDHNEQFF

clone size: few
J gene: TRBJ1-2
V gene: TRBV28
CDR3 protein: CASSEILPGQPYGYTF

clone size: NA
J gene: TRBJ1-2
V gene: TRBV20-1
CDR3 protein: CSAAGTVEAMSYGYTF